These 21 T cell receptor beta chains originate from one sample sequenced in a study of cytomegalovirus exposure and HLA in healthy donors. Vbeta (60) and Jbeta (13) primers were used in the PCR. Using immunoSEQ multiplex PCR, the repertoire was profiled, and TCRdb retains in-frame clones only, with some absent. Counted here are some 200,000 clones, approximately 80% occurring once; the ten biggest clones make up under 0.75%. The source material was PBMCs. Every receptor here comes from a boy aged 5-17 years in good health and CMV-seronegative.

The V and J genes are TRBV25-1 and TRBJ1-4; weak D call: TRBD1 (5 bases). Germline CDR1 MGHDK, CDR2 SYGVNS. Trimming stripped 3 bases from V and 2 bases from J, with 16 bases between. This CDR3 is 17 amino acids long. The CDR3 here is CASSDLDSAFTNEKLFF. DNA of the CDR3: TGTGCCAGCAGTGACTTAGACAGTGCCTTTACTAATGAAAAACTGTTTTTT.

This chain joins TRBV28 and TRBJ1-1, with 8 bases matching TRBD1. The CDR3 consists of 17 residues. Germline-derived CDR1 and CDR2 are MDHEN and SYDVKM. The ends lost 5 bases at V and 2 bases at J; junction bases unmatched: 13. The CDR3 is CASSPRGRGLLNTEAFF. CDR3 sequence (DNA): TGTGCCAGCAGTCCCAGGGGCAGGGGGCTATTAAACACTGAAGCTTTCTTT.

The CDR3 DNA sequence: TGTGCCAGCTCATTCCGGGACAGGGGTGGCTACACCTTC. It codes for CASSFRDRGGYTF. The rearrangement links TRBV18 to TRBJ1-2; the match to TRBD1 covers 10 bases. V was clipped by 5 bases and J by 7 bases; unmatched bases: 4. Germline values: CDR1 KGHSH, CDR2 LQKENI. This CDR3 has 13 amino acids.

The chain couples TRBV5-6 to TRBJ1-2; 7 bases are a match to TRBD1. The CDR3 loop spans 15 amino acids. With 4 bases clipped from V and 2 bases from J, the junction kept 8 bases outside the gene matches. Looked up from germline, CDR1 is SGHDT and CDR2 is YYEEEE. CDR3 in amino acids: CASSATGPINYGYTF. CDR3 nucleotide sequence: TGTGCCAGCAGCGCGACAGGGCCGATCAACTATGGCTACACCTTC.

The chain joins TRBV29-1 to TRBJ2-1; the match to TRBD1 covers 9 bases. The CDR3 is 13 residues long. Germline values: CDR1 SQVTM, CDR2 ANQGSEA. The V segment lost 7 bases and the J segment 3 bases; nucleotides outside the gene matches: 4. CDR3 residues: CSDTGGGYNEQFF. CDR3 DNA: TGCAGCGATACAGGGGGCGGCTACAATGAGCAGTTCTTC.

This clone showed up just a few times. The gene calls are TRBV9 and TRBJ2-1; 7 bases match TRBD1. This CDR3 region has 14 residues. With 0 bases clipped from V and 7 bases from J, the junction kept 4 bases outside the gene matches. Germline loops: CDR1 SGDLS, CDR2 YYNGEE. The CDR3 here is CASSVEGRGNEQFF. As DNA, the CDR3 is TGTGCCAGCAGCGTAGAGGGCAGGGGGAATGAGCAGTTCTTC.

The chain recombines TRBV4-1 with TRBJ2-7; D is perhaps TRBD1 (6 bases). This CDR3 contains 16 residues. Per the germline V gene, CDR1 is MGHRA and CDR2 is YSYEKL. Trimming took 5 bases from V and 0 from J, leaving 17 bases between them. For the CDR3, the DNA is TGCGCCAGCAGCTTTAACAGGGAATTGAGCTCCTACGAGCAGTACTTC. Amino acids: CASSFNRELSSYEQYF.

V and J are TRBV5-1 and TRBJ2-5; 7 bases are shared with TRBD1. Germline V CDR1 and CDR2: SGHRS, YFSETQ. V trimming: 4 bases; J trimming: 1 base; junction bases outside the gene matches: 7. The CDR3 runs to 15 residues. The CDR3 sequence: CASSRQGISQETQYF. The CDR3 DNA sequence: TGCGCCAGCAGCCGACAGGGCATCAGCCAAGAGACCCAGTACTTC.

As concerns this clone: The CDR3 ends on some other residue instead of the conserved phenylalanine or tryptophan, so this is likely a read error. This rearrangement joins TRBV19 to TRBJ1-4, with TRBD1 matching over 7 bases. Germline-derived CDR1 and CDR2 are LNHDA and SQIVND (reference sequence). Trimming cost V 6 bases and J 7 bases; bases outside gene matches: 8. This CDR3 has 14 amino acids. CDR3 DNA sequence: TGTGCCAGTAGACAACAGGGGAAGGGTGAAAAACTGTTTGTT. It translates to CASRQQGKGEKLFV.

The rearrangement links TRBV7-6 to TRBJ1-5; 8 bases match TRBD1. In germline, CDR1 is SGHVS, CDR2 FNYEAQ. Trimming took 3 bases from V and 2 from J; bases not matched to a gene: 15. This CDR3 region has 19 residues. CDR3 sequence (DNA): TGTGCCAGCAGCTTGCAACCCCGGACAGGGAAGGGGGGCAATCAGCCCCAGCATTTT. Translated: CASSLQPRTGKGGNQPQHF.

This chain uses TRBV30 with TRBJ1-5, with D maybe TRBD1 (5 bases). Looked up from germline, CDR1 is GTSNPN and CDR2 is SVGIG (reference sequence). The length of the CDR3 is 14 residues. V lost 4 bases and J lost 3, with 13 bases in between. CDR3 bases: TGTGCCTGGACTCTTCAGGGCCTCAATCAGCCCCAGCATTTT. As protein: CAWTLQGLNQPQHF. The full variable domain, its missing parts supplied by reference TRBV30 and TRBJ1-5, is SQTIHQWPATLVQPVGSPLSLECTVEGTSNPNLYWYRQAAGRGLQLLFYSVGIGQISSEVPQNLSASRPQDRQFILSSKKLLLSDSGFYLCAWTLQGLNQPQHFGDGTRLSIL.

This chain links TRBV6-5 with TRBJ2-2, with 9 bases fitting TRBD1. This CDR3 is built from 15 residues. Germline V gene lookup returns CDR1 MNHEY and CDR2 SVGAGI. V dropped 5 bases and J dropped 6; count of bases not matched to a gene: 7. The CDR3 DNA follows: TGTGCCAGCAGTACACAAACAGGGGGCCCCGGGGAGCTGTTTTTT. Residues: CASSTQTGGPGELFF.

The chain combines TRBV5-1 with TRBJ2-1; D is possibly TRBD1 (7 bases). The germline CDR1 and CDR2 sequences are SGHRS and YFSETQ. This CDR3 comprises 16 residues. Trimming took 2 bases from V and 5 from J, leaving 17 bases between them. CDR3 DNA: TGCGCCAGCAGCTTTAATCCGCAGGGGGGTCACAATGAGCAGTTCTTC. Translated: CASSFNPQGGHNEQFF.

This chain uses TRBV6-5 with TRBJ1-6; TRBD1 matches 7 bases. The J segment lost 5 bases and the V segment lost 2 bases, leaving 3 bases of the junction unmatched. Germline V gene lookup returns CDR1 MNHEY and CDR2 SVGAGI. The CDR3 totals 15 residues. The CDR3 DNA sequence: TGTGCCAGCAGTTACCAGGGACAGAATAATTCACCCCTCCACTTT. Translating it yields CASSYQGQNNSPLHF.

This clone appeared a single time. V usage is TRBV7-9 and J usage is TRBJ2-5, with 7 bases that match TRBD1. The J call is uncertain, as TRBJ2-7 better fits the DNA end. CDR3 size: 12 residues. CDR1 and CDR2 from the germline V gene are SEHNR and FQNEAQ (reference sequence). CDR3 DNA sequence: TGTGCCAGCAGCCTCACAGGGGTCGAGCAGTACTTC. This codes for CASSLTGVEQYF.

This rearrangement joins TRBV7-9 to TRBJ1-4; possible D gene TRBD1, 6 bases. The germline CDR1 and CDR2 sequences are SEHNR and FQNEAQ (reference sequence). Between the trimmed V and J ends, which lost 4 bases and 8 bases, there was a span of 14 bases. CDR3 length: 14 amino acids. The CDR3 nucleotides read TGTGCCAGCAGCTCAGGGGAAAGAGGCGAAAAACTGTTTTTT. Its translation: CASSSGERGEKLFF.

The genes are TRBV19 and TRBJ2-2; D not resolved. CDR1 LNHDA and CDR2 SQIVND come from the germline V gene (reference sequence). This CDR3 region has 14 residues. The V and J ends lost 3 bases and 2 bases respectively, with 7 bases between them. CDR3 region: CASSIARNTGELFF. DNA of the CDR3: TGTGCCAGTAGTATTGCCAGAAACACCGGGGAGCTGTTTTTT.

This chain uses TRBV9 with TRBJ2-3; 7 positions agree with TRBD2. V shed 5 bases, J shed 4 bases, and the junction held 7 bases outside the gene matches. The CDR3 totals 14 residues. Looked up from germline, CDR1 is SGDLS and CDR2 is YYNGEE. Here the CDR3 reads CASSPGGGPDTQYF. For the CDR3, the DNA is TGTGCCAGCAGTCCGGGGGGAGGGCCAGATACGCAGTATTTT.

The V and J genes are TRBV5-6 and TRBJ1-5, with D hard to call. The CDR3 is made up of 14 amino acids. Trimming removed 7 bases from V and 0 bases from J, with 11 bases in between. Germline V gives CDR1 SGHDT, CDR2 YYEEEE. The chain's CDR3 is CASSQGGSNQPQHF. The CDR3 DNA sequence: TGTGCCAGCTCCCAAGGCGGTAGCAATCAGCCCCAGCATTTT.

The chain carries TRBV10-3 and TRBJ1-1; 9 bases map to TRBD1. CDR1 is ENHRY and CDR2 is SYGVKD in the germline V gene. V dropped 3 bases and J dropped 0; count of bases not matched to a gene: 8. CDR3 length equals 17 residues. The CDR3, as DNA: TGTGCCATCAGTGATTCGGACAGGGGCCACTTGAACACTGAAGCTTTCTTT. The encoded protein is CAISDSDRGHLNTEAFF.

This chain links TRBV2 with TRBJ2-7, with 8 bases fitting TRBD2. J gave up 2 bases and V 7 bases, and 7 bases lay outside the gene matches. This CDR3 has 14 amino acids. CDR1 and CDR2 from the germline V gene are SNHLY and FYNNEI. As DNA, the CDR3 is TGTGCCAGCACACAAACGGGACTAGCCTACGAGCAGTACTTC. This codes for CASTQTGLAYEQYF.